This TCR beta chain was obtained from a study of identical twins. Findings of the study overall: Models predicted too little out-of-frame TCR alpha sharing in monozygotic twins.

From the 5' RACE reads, TCRdb called clonotypes with MiXCR, one entry per CDR3 protein. The sample shows around 230,000 distinct CDR3 sequences, over 5% of them seen only once. Regarding this clonotype: Its antigen is currently unknown.

These data were also reused for a study on T cells expressing NK-cell markers. From that report: Dominant NKG2C+ clonotype frequencies of roughly 1.0-7.5% of CD8+ T cells were measured in over five donors.

The receptor was derived from a woman younger than 30 in good health. The sample comprised CD8+ T cells sorted from blood.

The CDR3 protein is CATSRACEAFF. CDR3 DNA sequence: TGTGCCACCAGCAGAGCCTGTGAAGCTTTCTTT. V gene TRBV15 combines with J gene TRBJ1-1; D remains unclear. Germline loops: CDR1 LNHNV, CDR2 YYDKDF (reference sequence). The CDR3 totals 11 residues. The V gene lost 1 base and the J gene lost 7 bases, with 4 bases spanning the gap. Full variable domain (remainder filled in from reference TRBV15 and TRBJ1-1): DAMVIQNPRYQVTQFGKPVTLSCSQTLNHNVMYWYQQKSSQAPKLLFHYYDKDFNNEADTPDNFQSRRPNTSFCFLDIRSPGLGDTAMYLCATSRACEAFFGQGTRLTVV.